Listed here is a single T cell receptor beta chain. The sample belongs to a study of control samples from healthy donors and cancer patients. Libraries were prepared by immunoSEQ multiplex PCR; TCRdb keeps only in-frame clonotypes and omits some of them. The data show 95,000 to 100,000 clones, 85% to 90% seen once. V was clipped by 5 bases and J by 0 bases, with 17 bases between them. The V gene's germline CDR1 is KGHDR and CDR2 SFDVKD. The CDR3 has 17 amino acids. This sequence originates from a man aged 25 to 40 in good health. The chain carries TRBV24-1 and TRBJ2-3; D is perhaps TRBD2 (7 bases). The sequencing input was blood. The DNA for the CDR3 is TGTGCCACCAGTGTCGTCGGGGGGCCGTCTAGCACAGATACGCAGTATTTT. Its protein product is CATSVVGGPSSTDTQYF.